The 9 T cell receptor beta chains reported below all come from one sample, sequenced in a study of OX40 agonist ivuxolimab in advanced cancers. Some clones are missing from TCRdb's copy, which holds only in-frame ones; the method was immunoSEQ multiplex PCR. The table lists some 99,000 clones, 94% of them singletons. Sequencing used CD4+ or CD8+ T cells sorted from blood, obtained in a trial of the OX40 agonist ivuxolimab. The receptors come from an adult with an advanced solid tumor such as melanoma, head and neck, liver or kidney cancer.

This clone was seen once. The gene calls are TRBV7-6 and TRBJ2-1; 9 bases align to TRBD1. CDR3 length: 17 amino acids. V trimming: 1 base; J trimming: 0 bases; junction bases outside the gene matches: 4. Germline CDR1 and CDR2: SGHVS and FNYEAQ. The DNA for the CDR3 is TGTGCCAGCAGCTTAGGGACAGGGGTGAGCTCCTACAATGAGCAGTTCTTC. Translating it yields CASSLGTGVSSYNEQFF.

The gene calls are TRBV30 and TRBJ1-1; 7 positions match TRBD1. Trimming cost V 3 bases and J 4 bases; bases outside gene matches: 8. Germline CDR1 and CDR2: GTSNPN and SVGIG (reference sequence). The CDR3 totals 14 residues. CDR3 sequence: CAWRRDRVSTEAFF. The CDR3 DNA is TGTGCCTGGAGACGAGACAGGGTGTCCACTGAAGCTTTCTTT.

This chain joins TRBV7-2 and TRBJ2-7, with 10 bases aligning to TRBD2. CDR1 is SGHTA, CDR2 FQGNSA, per germline. V trimming: 4 bases; J trimming: 0 bases; junction bases outside the gene matches: 3. CDR3 length: 15 amino acids. This CDR3 reads CASSSSSGGSYEQYF. CDR3 bases: TGTGCCAGCAGCTCATCTAGCGGGGGCTCCTACGAGCAGTACTTC.

The rearrangement links TRBV7-9 to TRBJ1-1; no reliable D call. Per germline, CDR1 SEHNR and CDR2 FQNEAQ (reference sequence). The V and J ends lost 3 bases and 0 bases respectively, with 5 bases between them. The CDR3 sequence is 13 residues long. The CDR3 protein is CASSLWMNTEAFF. Written as DNA, the CDR3 is TGTGCCAGCAGCTTGTGGATGAACACTGAAGCTTTCTTT.

This rearrangement joins TRBV6-5 to TRBJ2-7; 7 bases line up with TRBD2. With V trimmed by 5 bases and J by 2 bases, 6 bases remained unmatched. The germline gives CDR1 MNHEY, CDR2 SVGAGI. CDR3 length: 14 amino acids. The CDR3 region is CASSNGLGAYEQYF. The CDR3 DNA reads as TGTGCCAGCAGTAATGGACTAGGAGCCTACGAGCAGTACTTC.

The chain links TRBV29-1 to TRBJ2-5; 12 positions agree with TRBD2. Germline V gene sequence: CDR1 SQVTM, CDR2 ANQGSEA. With V trimmed by 4 bases and J by 6 bases, 6 bases remained unmatched. The CDR3 length is 14 residues. The CDR3 DNA sequence: TGCAGCGTTGTTGGACTAGCGGGGATACAGACCCAGTACTTC. It yields the protein CSVVGLAGIQTQYF.

The J gene is TRBJ1-2, the V gene TRBV6-6; TRBD1 matches at 7 bases. Germline V gene lookup returns CDR1 MNHNY and CDR2 SVGAGI (reference sequence). V gave up 2 bases and J gave up 2 bases; unmatched junction bases: 5. This CDR3 has 15 amino acids. This CDR3 reads CASSYPQDRNYGYTF. The CDR3 DNA reads TGTGCCAGCAGTTACCCACAGGACAGGAACTATGGCTACACCTTC.

This sequence joins TRBV27 and TRBJ2-3; 9 positions agree with TRBD1. The CDR3 extends over 13 amino acids. Germline V gene lookup returns CDR1 MNHEY and CDR2 SMNVEV (reference sequence). The V and J ends lost 10 bases and 2 bases, in that order; junction bases with no gene match: 4. This chain's CDR3 is CANGDRDTDTQYF. The CDR3 nucleotides read TGTGCCAACGGGGACAGGGACACAGATACGCAGTATTTT.

The chain has TRBV28 and TRBJ2-7; 8 nucleotides align to TRBD1. CDR3 length: 16 amino acids. The germline V gene has CDR1 MDHEN and CDR2 SYDVKM. V was clipped by 3 bases and J by 1 base; unmatched bases: 8. In DNA form, the CDR3 reads TGTGCCAGCAGTTTTGTTACGGGACAGGTTTCCTACGAGCAGTACTTC. Translation: CASSFVTGQVSYEQYF.